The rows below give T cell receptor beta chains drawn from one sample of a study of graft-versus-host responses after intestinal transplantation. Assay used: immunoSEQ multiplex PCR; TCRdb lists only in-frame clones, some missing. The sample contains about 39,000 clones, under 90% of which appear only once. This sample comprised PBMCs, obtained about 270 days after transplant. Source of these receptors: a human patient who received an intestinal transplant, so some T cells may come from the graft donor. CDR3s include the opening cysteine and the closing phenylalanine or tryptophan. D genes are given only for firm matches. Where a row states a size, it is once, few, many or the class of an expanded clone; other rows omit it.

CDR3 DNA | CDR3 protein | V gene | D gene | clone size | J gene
TGTGCCTGGAGTGAGGGACAGGGGCCCTATGGCTACACCTTC | CAWSEGQGPYGYTF | TRBV30 | TRBD1 | . | TRBJ1-2
TGTGCCAGCAGCTGGGACAGGTTCTATGGCTACACCTTC | CASSWDRFYGYTF | TRBV13 | TRBD1 | . | TRBJ1-2
TGCGCCAGCAGCTTGGTTGCGGGGACCTACGAGCAGTACTTC | CASSLVAGTYEQYF | TRBV5-1 | . | . | TRBJ2-7
TGTGCCAGCGACTACCACAATGAGCAGTTCTTC | CASDYHNEQFF | TRBV2 | . | . | TRBJ2-1
TGTGCCAGCAGCTCTGGGTCGCTTAATCAGCCCCAGCATTTT | CASSSGSLNQPQHF | TRBV11-3 | . | . | TRBJ1-5
TGTGCCAGCAGCGTAAGGGCGACGGGTGAAGCTTTCTTT | CASSVRATGEAFF | TRBV9 | . | . | TRBJ1-1
TGTGCCAGCAGTGACCCCGCTCAACTAGCGGGGGCCGGCACAGATACGCAGTATTTT | CASSDPAQLAGAGTDTQYF | TRBV2 | TRBD2 | . | TRBJ2-3
TGTGCCAGCAGCCTGTACCCGACGGACAGGGACCGCGTTGCAACTAATGAAAAACTGTTTTTT | CASSLYPTDRDRVATNEKLFF | TRBV13 | TRBD1 | once | TRBJ1-4
TGCGCCAGCAGCCAAGGGGGACAGGGTCCCTACGAGCAGTACTTC | CASSQGGQGPYEQYF | TRBV4-1 | TRBD1 | . | TRBJ2-7
TGTGCCAGCAGCCAAGTGACCATGGGGAACATTCAGTACTTC | CASSQVTMGNIQYF | TRBV4-2 | . | once | TRBJ2-4
TGCGCCAGCAGCAGCCGGGACGGAGCCTACGAGCAGTACTTC | CASSSRDGAYEQYF | TRBV5-1 | . | . | TRBJ2-7
TGTGCCAGCACCCTACAAGGGGATCGGTATGGCTACACCTTC | CASTLQGDRYGYTF | TRBV6-1 | . | . | TRBJ1-2
TGTGCCAGCAGCTCTGATAGCGGAGATACGCAGTATTTT | CASSSDSGDTQYF | TRBV5-6 | . | . | TRBJ2-3
TGTGCCAGCAGTGAGAGTGGAGCAGGTGACTATGGCTACACCTTC | CASSESGAGDYGYTF | TRBV2 | . | . | TRBJ1-2
TGTGCCAGCAGCTTATCAGCCCTGAACACTGAAGCTTTCTTT | CASSLSALNTEAFF | TRBV7-9 | . | . | TRBJ1-1
TGCGCCAGCAGTCAATCGAGAAACAGGGGGGGCGCGAAGAATTCACCCCTCCACTTT | CASSQSRNRGGAKNSPLHF | TRBV23-1 | TRBD1 | . | TRBJ1-6
TGTGCCACCAACCTCGGGGGTAACATTCAGTACTTC | CATNLGGNIQYF | TRBV15 | . | . | TRBJ2-4
TGTGCCAGCAGTTTACGGGGTTGGGGGAGAAACACTGAAGCTTTCTTT | CASSLRGWGRNTEAFF | TRBV27 | . | . | TRBJ1-1
TGCGCCAGCAGTGAGGTGAGGGACACCTATGGCTACACCTTC | CASSEVRDTYGYTF | TRBV10-2 | . | . | TRBJ1-2
TGTGCCAGCAGCTTAGAGGGGGGGCCGACCTACGAGCAGTACTTC | CASSLEGGPTYEQYF | TRBV11-2 | . | . | TRBJ2-7
TGTGCCAGCAGCGGCCCGGACAGCTACAATGAGCAGTTCTTC | CASSGPDSYNEQFF | TRBV9 | . | . | TRBJ2-1
TGTGCCAGCAACCCGCAGGGATCTAACTATGGCTACACCTTC | CASNPQGSNYGYTF | TRBV27 | . | few | TRBJ1-2
TGCGCCAGCAGCCGCGGACTAGCGGGGGGTCCCTACAATGAGCAGTTCTTC | CASSRGLAGGPYNEQFF | TRBV5-1 | TRBD2 | . | TRBJ2-1
TGTGCCAGCAGTGAAGCGGGGGGGCCCAATGAGCAGTTCTTC | CASSEAGGPNEQFF | TRBV6-4 | TRBD2 | . | TRBJ2-1
TGCGCCAGCAGCTTGGGCCTGAAGTCAGGGAAAGAATCCTACGAGCAGTACTTC | CASSLGLKSGKESYEQYF | TRBV5-1 | . | . | TRBJ2-7
TGTGCCAGCTCGATTCAGTCAGGAGATCAGCCCCAGCATTTT | CASSIQSGDQPQHF | TRBV18 | . | . | TRBJ1-5
TGTGCCATCAGTGATAGGACTAGCGGTTACGAGCAGTACTTC | CAISDRTSGYEQYF | TRBV10-3 | TRBD2 | . | TRBJ2-7
TGTGCCAGCAGCATAAATGAGAACACTGAAGCTTTCTTT | CASSINENTEAFF | TRBV11-1 | . | . | TRBJ1-1
TGTGCCAGCAGTGAAGCGGAGGTGAATGAGCAGTTCTTC | CASSEAEVNEQFF | TRBV6-1 | . | . | TRBJ2-1
TGCGCCAGCAGCTTGTCAGCTGACTCCTACAATGAGCAGTTCTTC | CASSLSADSYNEQFF | TRBV5-1 | . | . | TRBJ2-1
TGTGCCAGCAGCTTGGGTCCTAGCACTCAAGAGACCCAGTACTTC | CASSLGPSTQETQYF | TRBV5-4 | . | . | TRBJ2-5
TGTGCCAGCAGCTTGGTCCGGGGCGACAAGAGGCCTGAAGCTTTCTTT | CASSLVRGDKRPEAFF | TRBV5-6 | . | few | TRBJ1-1
TGTGCCAGCAGCTTAGCGATGGGCCGGAACTACGAGCAGTACTTC | CASSLAMGRNYEQYF | TRBV7-6 | . | . | TRBJ2-7
TGTGCCAGCAGCCTCAGTGGACTAGCCGGGGCCAATGAGCAGTTCTTC | CASSLSGLAGANEQFF | TRBV7-2 | TRBD2 | . | TRBJ2-1
TGTGCCAGCAGCGTAGCGGGGGCCCTAACAGATACGCAGTATTTT | CASSVAGALTDTQYF | TRBV9 | . | . | TRBJ2-3
TGTGCCAGCAGCTCCTACTCTGGAAACACCATATATTTT | CASSSYSGNTIYF | TRBV5-4 | . | . | TRBJ1-3
TGTGCCAGCAGCTTAGATACTAACTATGGCTACACCTTC | CASSLDTNYGYTF | TRBV11-2 | . | . | TRBJ1-2